Ten or more counts support the clone carrying this T cell receptor beta chain. What it recognizes is unknown. The data derive from a study of CD8 T cells in ankylosing spondylitis. Whole-study findings and limits: Seemingly characteristic of ankylosing spondylitis blood was a TCR beta motif consisting of about 8 highly homologous variants.

In TCRdb, the 5' RACE reads were re-called with MiXCR into one record per CDR3 protein. The sample carries 20,000 to 30,000 distinct CDR3 sequences, under 3% recorded once. The germline CDR1 and CDR2 sequences are ENHRY and SYGVKD. The J segment lost 3 bases and the V segment lost 9 bases, leaving 10 bases of the junction unmatched. This CDR3 has 14 residues. The genes are TRBV10-3 and TRBJ2-7; the match to TRBD2 covers 8 bases. The source is a female donor with ankylosing spondylitis or in good health (not recorded which). The sequenced sample consisted of blood, either unsorted or a sorted T cell fraction (not recorded which). Here the CDR3 reads CAITGGGDGYEQYF. Written as DNA, the CDR3 is TGTGCCATAACCGGGGGGGGGGACGGCTACGAGCAGTACTTC.